Given below is one TCR beta chain in context. The antigen is unknown. Libraries were prepared by immunoSEQ multiplex PCR; TCRdb keeps only in-frame clonotypes and omits some of them. The sample has approximately 50,000 clones, around 80% seen once. Second-dose intervals near 4 or 12 weeks were combined. The sample originates from a study of T cell responses to AZD1222 COVID-19 vaccine. Looked up from germline, CDR1 is DFQATT and CDR2 is SNEGSKA (reference sequence). The V and J ends lost 3 bases and 1 base respectively, with 12 bases between them. CDR3 length: 14 amino acids. Study conclusions and caveats: Vaccine-associated CD4 TCRs ranged over spike, dominating at 160-218 and 743-854. Mostly white British, mostly female donors; authors suggested clonal diversity may be underestimated.

The chain is built from TRBV20-1 and TRBJ1-1, with a possible D match to TRBD1 (6 bases). The sequence came from an adult who received the AZD1222 COVID-19 vaccine. The source material was peripheral blood, sampled 28 days after the second AZD1222 dose. DNA of the CDR3: TGCAGTGCTAGTCTGATGGGACAGAACACTGAAGCTTTCTTT. It encodes CSASLMGQNTEAFF.